This entry describes one TCR beta chain. The clone's antigen remains unknown. No base quality values were provided; no much bigger clone lies one nucleotide off. This sample is drawn from a study of OX40 agonist ivuxolimab in advanced cancers. Notes on the research overall: Ivuxolimab, which targeted the costimulatory receptor OX40 (CD134), was an agonistic, fully human IgG2 monoclonal antibody. Partial responses were achieved by three dose-escalation patients, of whom one had hepatocellular carcinoma and two had cutaneous melanoma. Peripheral TCRbeta sequencing was intended to test whether TCR sequence diversity was altered and clonal T-cell expansion was caused by ivuxolimab. The monotherapy dose-escalation portion (N ≈ 50 patients) of the phase I ivuxolimab trial is reported in the paper. Patients were allowed to have had prior anti-PD-1, anti-PD-L1 or anti-CTLA-4 therapy, and around 37% of the dose-escalation patients had previously received checkpoint inhibitors. Among the approximately 54 dose-escalation patients, some 20 had hepatocellular carcinoma, roughly 15 melanoma, 9 renal cell carcinoma and 9 head and neck cancer. In the dose-escalation cohort, approximately 82% of patients were male, and the mean age was approximately 64 years, with a range of roughly 23 to 85. Intravenous ivuxolimab was administered to patients every 2 weeks at six dose levels: 0.01, 0.1, 0.3, 1.5, 3 and 10 mg/kg. The study at large found these results: Low levels of normalized T-cell clonal expansion were also seen in some nonresponding patients. At doses from 0.1 to 3.0 mg/kg, clonal expansion was seen in both CD4+ and CD8+ blood T cells between baseline and week 6. In the 0.1-3.0 mg/kg groups, partial responders had among the lowest normalized peripheral clonal expansion, particularly in CD8+ T cells. Which antigens the clonally expanded peripheral T cells were specific for was not determined. After ivuxolimab, expanded clones were on average more numerous among CD8+ T cells than among CD4+ T cells.

There are 15 amino acids in the CDR3, from cysteine to phenylalanine inclusive. CDR3 DNA is the only sequence kept; it has 45 bases, read in frame from the first base. As encoded in the germline V gene (reference sequence), CDR1 is LNHDA while CDR2 is SQIVND. V was cut back by 3 bases and J by 1 base, leaving a gap of 12 bases between them. Genomic DNA was extracted from sorted cells for sequencing of the TCRbeta CDR3 region. The immunoSEQ Assay was used for sequencing of TCRbeta CDR3 regions. In its TCRdb copy, this immuneACCESS table keeps in-frame sequences only and misses some clones. Where compared with another copy, unresolved V genes explain less than half of these, and the others have no known cause. Here the sample has roughly 88,000 clones; more than 75% occur a single time. The ten top clones hold approximately 4% of the sample. The trial excluded patients who had a history of autoimmune disease or were on systemic immunosuppression. Peripheral blood for TCR sequencing was collected from all dose cohorts at baseline, on cycle 4 day 1, and on cycle 7 day 1. Samples were obtained from an open-label, multicenter, first-in-human phase I dose-escalation trial of ivuxolimab. Adults with locally advanced or metastatic melanoma, renal cell carcinoma, hepatocellular carcinoma or head and neck squamous cell carcinoma were enrolled in the trial. Before TCR sequencing, CD4+ T cells and CD8+ T cells were sorted from peripheral blood as separate populations.

The TCR sequence derives from an adult with an advanced solid tumor such as melanoma, head and neck, liver or kidney cancer. Sequencing was performed on CD4+ or CD8+ T cells sorted from blood, taken in a trial of the OX40 agonist ivuxolimab. The V and J segments used are TRBV19 and TRBJ1-1, and the D gene may be TRBD1, 6 bases matching. The encoded CDR3 is CASSIHRGQNTEAFF. In nucleotide form, the sequence is TGTGCCAGTAGTATTCATCGGGGGCAGAACACTGAAGCTTTCTTT.